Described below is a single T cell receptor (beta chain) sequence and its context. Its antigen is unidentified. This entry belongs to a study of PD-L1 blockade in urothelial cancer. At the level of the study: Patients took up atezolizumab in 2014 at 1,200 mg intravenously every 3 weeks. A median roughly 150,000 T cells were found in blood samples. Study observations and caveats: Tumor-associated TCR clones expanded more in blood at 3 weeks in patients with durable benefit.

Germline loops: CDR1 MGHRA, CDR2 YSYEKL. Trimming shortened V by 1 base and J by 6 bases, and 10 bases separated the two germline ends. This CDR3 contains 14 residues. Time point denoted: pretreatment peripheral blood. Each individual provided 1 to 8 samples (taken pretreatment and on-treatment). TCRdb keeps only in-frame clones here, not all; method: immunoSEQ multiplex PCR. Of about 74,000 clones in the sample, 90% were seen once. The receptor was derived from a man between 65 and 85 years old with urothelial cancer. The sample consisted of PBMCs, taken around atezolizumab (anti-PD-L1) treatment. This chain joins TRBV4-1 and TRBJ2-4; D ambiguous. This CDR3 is CASSQGQLVNIQYF. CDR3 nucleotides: TGCGCCAGCAGCCAAGGACAACTTGTAAACATTCAGTACTTC.